A single sample gave rise to the 16 T cell receptor beta chains below, sequenced in a study of shared clonotypes between healthy human individuals. The data were produced by immunoSEQ multiplex PCR, yet TCRdb's version contains in-frame clones alone and is incomplete. This table holds hundreds of thousands of clones, 74% found once. The sequenced sample consisted of memory CD4+ T cells sorted from blood. Subset in this sample: CD45RA-negative fraction. The origin of the receptors is a woman under 40 in good health.

The chain has TRBV18 and TRBJ1-1; D possibly corresponds to TRBD1 (5 bases). CDR1 and CDR2 from the germline V gene are KGHSH and LQKENI. The CDR3 totals 14 residues. Trimming left V 1 base short and J 5 bases short, with 11 bases between. Written as DNA, the CDR3 is TGTGCCAGCTCACCACAGGGGCAGCCTACTGAAGCTTTCTTT. This gives the protein CASSPQGQPTEAFF. The variable domain in full, completed from reference TRBV18 and TRBJ1-1, reads NAGVMQNPRHLVRRRGQEARLRCSPMKGHSHVYWYRQLPEEGLKFMVYLQKENIIDESGMPKERFSAEFPKEGPSILRIQQVVRGDSAAYFCASSPQGQPTEAFFGQGTRLTVV.

This chain connects TRBV19 to TRBJ2-6, with a possible D match to TRBD2 (6 bases). Between the trimmed V and J ends, which lost 2 bases and 4 bases, there was a span of 12 bases. Germline-derived CDR1 and CDR2 are LNHDA and SQIVND (reference sequence). The CDR3 extends over 16 amino acids. The CDR3 loop reads CASSIHGDSGANVLTF. CDR3 nucleotides: TGTGCCAGTAGTATACATGGGGACTCCGGGGCCAACGTCCTGACTTTC. The entire variable domain, with the rest obtained from reference TRBV19 and TRBJ2-6, is as follows: DGGITQSPKYLFRKEGQNVTLSCEQNLNHDAMYWYRQDPGQGLRLIYYSQIVNDFQKGDIAEGYSVSREKKESFPLTVTSAQKNPTAFYLCASSIHGDSGANVLTFGAGSRLTVL.

The chain uses TRBV27 and TRBJ2-7; 7 bases are shared with TRBD1. CDR3 length: 15 amino acids. V was pared by 2 bases and J by 2 bases, with 6 bases of the junction left unmatched. Germline CDR1 and CDR2: MNHEY and SMNVEV (reference sequence). The CDR3 nucleotides are TGTGCCAGCAGTTTAGCGACAGGGCAAACCTACGAGCAGTACTTC. This sequence encodes CASSLATGQTYEQYF.

This sequence joins TRBV7-6 and TRBJ2-7; the D call may be TRBD1 or TRBD2 (5 bases each). This CDR3 spans 14 amino acids. The V end lost 6 bases, the J end lost 6 bases, and 18 bases lay between the germline ends. CDR1 SGHVS and CDR2 FNYEAQ come from the germline V gene. The CDR3 sequence: CASRLTSSGTEQYF. In DNA, the CDR3 is TGTGCCAGCAGGTTAACTAGTTCGGGGACCGAGCAGTACTTC.

This chain joins TRBV19 and TRBJ1-1, with D perhaps matching TRBD1 (5 bases). V lost 9 bases to trimming and J lost 7 bases, with 18 bases between them. This CDR3 spans 13 amino acids. The germline gives CDR1 LNHDA, CDR2 SQIVND (reference sequence). CDR3 sequence (DNA): TGTGCCAGACCCAGTTCAGGGAATCGTGAAGCTTTCTTT. Translated: CARPSSGNREAFF.

The rearrangement uses TRBV11-1 and TRBJ1-4, with TRBD1 matching 7 bases. The CDR3 consists of 15 residues. V was pared by 6 bases and J by 8 bases, with 12 bases of the junction left unmatched. Germline V gene lookup returns CDR1 SGHAT and CDR2 FQDESV (reference sequence). CDR3 bases: TGTGCCAGCAGTAATACCGGGACAGATGGGGAAAAACTGTTTTTT. Residues: CASSNTGTDGEKLFF.

The chain joins TRBV7-2 to TRBJ2-5; 7 bases are shared with TRBD1. V trimming: 11 bases; J trimming: 5 bases; junction bases outside the gene matches: 8. In germline, CDR1 is SGHTA, CDR2 FQGNSA. There are 12 residues in the CDR3. The chain's CDR3 is CACQGVGETQYF. The CDR3 nucleotides are TGTGCCTGCCAGGGGGTCGGGGAGACCCAGTACTTC.

The chain uses TRBV7-6 and TRBJ2-7; 9 nucleotides match TRBD1. The germline gives CDR1 SGHVS, CDR2 FNYEAQ. The trim removed 5 bases at V and 1 base at J, leaving 9 bases unmatched. This CDR3 has 16 amino acids. This CDR3 reads CASSTGRDRVSYEQYF. For the CDR3, the DNA is TGTGCCAGCAGCACAGGAAGGGACAGGGTTTCCTACGAGCAGTACTTC.

This sequence joins TRBV28 and TRBJ1-2; 7 bases are a match to TRBD1. Losses at the gene ends were 6 bases for V and 3 bases for J; bases not matched to a gene: 7. The CDR3 runs to 14 residues. Germline CDR1 MDHEN, CDR2 SYDVKM. The CDR3 sequence is CASRVGTDHYGYTF. In DNA form, the CDR3 reads TGTGCCAGCAGAGTCGGGACAGACCACTATGGCTACACCTTC.

The chain combines TRBV7-2 with TRBJ2-7, with D perhaps matching TRBD2 (6 bases). Germline V gene data show CDR1 as SGHTA and CDR2 as FQGNSA. V lost 5 bases and J lost 3, with 20 bases in between. This CDR3 is 16 amino acids long. The DNA for the CDR3 is TGTGCCAGCAGCCCCCCGGGACTTTCCCACCTCTACGAGCAGTACTTC. Protein product: CASSPPGLSHLYEQYF.

The chain combines TRBV7-2 with TRBJ2-7; 8 nucleotides line up with TRBD2. This CDR3 is built from 15 residues. The V gene's germline CDR1 is SGHTA and CDR2 FQGNSA. V dropped 2 bases and J dropped 7; count of bases not matched to a gene: 10. CDR3 amino acids: CASSLKSSGLLEQYF. CDR3 bases: TGTGCCAGCAGCTTAAAGTCTAGCGGGCTACTAGAGCAGTACTTC.

Only a few counts were recorded for this clone. V gene TRBV28 combines with J gene TRBJ2-1; no clear D gene. V was trimmed by 4 bases and J by 10 bases, leaving 17 bases between them. Per germline, CDR1 MDHEN and CDR2 SYDVKM. There are 14 residues in the CDR3. CDR3 bases: TGTGCCAGCAGTTCCCCGGGCGCAAGAGTGGAGCAGTTCTTC. Translating gives CASSSPGARVEQFF. The complete variable domain, with remaining parts taken from reference TRBV28 and TRBJ2-1, reads DVKVTQSSRYLVKRTGEKVFLECVQDMDHENMFWYRQDPGLGLRLIYFSYDVKMKEKGDIPEGYSVSREKKERFSLILESASTNQTSMYLCASSSPGARVEQFFGPGTRLTVL.

The chain recombines TRBV5-8 with TRBJ1-5; D is perhaps TRBD1 (6 bases). The germline V and J ends were trimmed by 4 bases and 3 bases, with 17 bases remaining between them. The CDR3 runs to 16 residues. The germline CDR1 and CDR2 sequences are SGHTS and YDEGEE. The CDR3 is CASSATQGLDNQPQHF. The CDR3 DNA reads as TGTGCCAGCAGCGCCACACAGGGTTTGGACAATCAGCCCCAGCATTTT.

The CDR3 coding sequence is TGTGCCAGCAAGGCTCCAGGACAGGGAGCCGGGGAGCTGTTTTTT. It specifies CASKAPGQGAGELFF. This chain links TRBV27 with TRBJ2-2, with 8 bases matching TRBD1. The germline V gene encodes CDR1 MNHEY and CDR2 SMNVEV (reference sequence). V lost 7 bases and J lost 6; bases outside the gene matches: 10. The length of the CDR3 is 15 residues.

The chain carries TRBV11-2 and TRBJ2-7, with 9 positions matching TRBD2. The CDR3 has 16 residues. V was pared by 5 bases and J by 2 bases, with 10 bases of the junction left unmatched. CDR1 and CDR2 (germline): SGHAT, FQNNGV. The CDR3 bases are TGTGCCAGCAGCCCGATCACTAGCGGGTCCGCCTACGAGCAGTACTTC. Translating it yields CASSPITSGSAYEQYF.

The chain links TRBV19 to TRBJ2-5; D remains unclear. V lost 1 base and J lost 2, with 5 bases in between. The CDR3 runs 13 residues. The germline V gene encodes CDR1 LNHDA and CDR2 SQIVND (reference sequence). The CDR3 DNA reads as TGTGCCAGTAGTATAGGGGAACAAGAGACCCAGTACTTC. Its translation: CASSIGEQETQYF.